Following are 27 T cell receptor beta chains from one sample sequenced in a study of T-cell memory formation after mild COVID-19. TCRdb reprocessed the 5' RACE reads via MiXCR and lists one record per CDR3 protein. Among about half a million distinct CDR3 sequences listed, 18% were seen once. The specimen was PBMCs or a T cell subset sorted from them (not recorded which). The receptors derive from an adult woman who had mild COVID-19 (a few samples of this study predate the infection). Cell type and time point are not known.

CDR3 amino acids: CATSDSAVLRPEQYF. The CDR3 nucleotides read TGTGCCACCAGTGATTCCGCGGTACTGCGGCCCGAGCAGTACTTC. The chain combines TRBV24-1 with TRBJ2-7; D gene ambiguous. Germline V gene sequence: CDR1 KGHDR, CDR2 SFDVKD. The CDR3 extends over 15 amino acids. V was trimmed by 2 bases and J by 6 bases, leaving 16 bases between them.

The chain is built from TRBV6-5 and TRBJ2-7; D might be TRBD2 (5 bases). This CDR3 is built from 15 residues. Germline V CDR1 and CDR2: MNHEY, SVGAGI. Trimming pared 6 bases from V and 4 bases from J, leaving 19 bases between. The CDR3: CASRPGKGAAYEQYF. The CDR3 DNA follows: TGTGCCAGCAGGCCCGGGAAGGGTGCAGCTTACGAGCAGTACTTC.

This clonotype came up many times. The chain links TRBV12-3 or TRBV12-4 to TRBJ2-7; no clear D gene. V gave up 6 bases and J gave up 0 bases, with 12 bases separating them. CDR3 size: 14 residues. The CDR3 nucleotides read TGTGCCAGCAGGCGAGGCTATAGCTCCTACGAGCAGTACTTC. Its translation: CASRRGYSSYEQYF.

V and J are TRBV20-1 and TRBJ2-5; 7 bases are shared with TRBD1. Germline-derived CDR1 and CDR2 are DFQATT and SNEGSKA (reference sequence). V was pared by 1 base and J by 10 bases, with 9 bases of the junction left unmatched. The CDR3 covers 13 residues. The CDR3 is CSARGSQHRGQYF. Written as DNA, the CDR3 is TGCAGTGCTAGAGGGTCGCAGCACAGGGGCCAGTACTTC.

This chain joins TRBV11-2 and TRBJ1-4; D is undetermined. V was clipped by 5 bases and J by 8 bases, with 15 bases between them. This CDR3 is 14 amino acids long. Germline values: CDR1 SGHAT, CDR2 FQNNGV. CDR3 residues: CASSPAGSWEKLFF. CDR3 DNA: TGTGCCAGCAGCCCCGCGGGGTCGTGGGAAAAACTGTTTTTT. The full variable domain, with the rest looked up from reference TRBV11-2 and TRBJ1-4, is EAGVAQSPRYKIIEKRQSVAFWCNPISGHATLYWYQQILGQGPKLLIQFQNNGVVDDSQLPKDRFSAERLKGVDSTLKIQPAKLEDSAVYLCASSPAGSWEKLFFGSGTQLSVL.

J is TRBJ1-6 and V is TRBV10-3, with D possibly TRBD1 on 6 matching bases. Looked up from germline, CDR1 is ENHRY and CDR2 is SYGVKD. V shed 6 bases and J shed 7 bases, with 13 bases lying between them. This CDR3 has 14 amino acids. The CDR3 sequence: CAIRSGQPNSPLHF. The CDR3 nucleotides read TGTGCCATCAGATCTGGACAGCCAAATTCACCCCTCCACTTT.

The chain is built from TRBV6-2 or TRBV6-3 and TRBJ2-3, with D tentatively TRBD1 (5 bases). Looked up from germline, CDR1 is MNHEY and CDR2 is SVGEGT. The CDR3 covers 18 residues. The V end was cut by 6 bases, the J end by 4 bases, with 26 bases between. CDR3 nucleotides: TGTGCCAGCAGACCCATCCCAGGGCCCTCCGCCGGCGCAGATACGCAGTATTTT. Protein: CASRPIPGPSAGADTQYF.

The gene calls are TRBV7-8 and TRBJ2-3; 8 nucleotides agree with TRBD2. The CDR3 runs to 22 residues. V dropped 1 base and J dropped 3; count of bases not matched to a gene: 24. Germline values: CDR1 SGHVS, CDR2 FQNEAQ. The CDR3 DNA sequence: TGTGCCAGCAGCTTAGACCGGCGGCCTCCGGGGGGGCCACGGACGGCGACAGATACGCAGTATTTT. This codes for CASSLDRRPPGGPRTATDTQYF.

The chain uses TRBV20-1 and TRBJ1-1, with D maybe TRBD1 (5 bases). The CDR3 is 12 amino acids. From germline, CDR1 is DFQATT and CDR2 SNEGSKA (reference sequence). The CDR3 sequence: CILRQSNTEAFF. In nucleotides, the CDR3 is TGCATCCTGCGACAGTCGAACACTGAAGCTTTCTTT.

At least ten counts were recorded for this clonotype. V usage is TRBV5-1 and J usage is TRBJ2-1, with D uncertain. V gave up 7 bases and J gave up 5 bases, with 7 bases separating them. CDR1 SGHRS and CDR2 YFSETQ come from the germline V gene. This CDR3 spans 11 amino acids. CDR3 coding DNA: TGCGCCAGCTCGGCCCACAATGAGCAGTTCTTC. Amino acid sequence: CASSAHNEQFF.

This clonotype has a count of ten or more. The V and J genes are TRBV7-2 and TRBJ2-3; D unclear. This CDR3 spans 16 amino acids. V lost 0 bases to trimming and J lost 3 bases, with 13 bases between them. In germline, CDR1 is SGHTA, CDR2 FQGNSA. CDR3 amino acids: CASSLAIGLRTDTQYF. CDR3 DNA: TGTGCCAGCAGCTTAGCTATAGGGTTGCGGACAGATACGCAGTATTTT. The full variable domain, in which reference TRBV7-2 and TRBJ2-3 provide the parts outside the CDR3, is GAGVSQSPSNKVTEKGKDVELRCDPISGHTALYWYRQSLGQGLEFLIYFQGNSAPDKSGLPSDRFSAERTGGSVSTLTIQRTQQEDSAVYLCASSLAIGLRTDTQYFGPGTRLTVL.

Worth noting for this clonotype: Germline and junction disagree at one end, which may indicate a read error. CDR3 protein: CASSSQGSQGYEQCF. In nucleotides, the CDR3 is TGTGCCAGCTCATCCCAGGGTTCCCAGGGCTACGAGCAGTGCTTC. The genes are TRBV18 and TRBJ2-7; D perhaps matches TRBD1 (5 bases). The CDR3 extends over 15 amino acids. Germline V gene lookup returns CDR1 KGHSH and CDR2 LQKENI.

This clonotype was detected a few times. The V and J genes are TRBV12-3 or TRBV12-4 and TRBJ1-5, with 7 bases identical to TRBD1. Trimming at V came to 3 bases and at J to 9 bases, leaving 8 bases not matched to a gene. The CDR3 totals 14 residues. CDR3 nucleotides: TGTGCCAGCAGTTTTACAGGTGGGGACAGGCCCCAGCATTTT. It is translated as CASSFTGGDRPQHF.

In this sample, this clonotype turned up a few times. The chain recombines TRBV12-3 or TRBV12-4 with TRBJ2-3; unclear D gene. Trimming left V 6 bases short and J 3 bases short, with 13 bases between. CDR3 length: 14 residues. This chain's CDR3 is CASSPIVGTDTQYF. CDR3 nucleotides: TGTGCCAGCAGCCCAATAGTAGGTACAGATACGCAGTATTTT.

V gene TRBV11-2 combines with J gene TRBJ1-1, with 9 nucleotides matching TRBD1. Germline V CDR1 and CDR2: SGHAT, FQNNGV. V trimming: 5 bases; J trimming: 6 bases; junction bases outside the gene matches: 7. The CDR3 has 14 amino acids. CDR3 nucleotide sequence: TGTGCCAGCAGCCCCGGGACAGGGCTGGCTGAAGCTTTCTTT. This encodes CASSPGTGLAEAFF.

The table lists this clonotype with many counts. The chain has TRBV5-1 and TRBJ2-1, with D possibly being TRBD1 or TRBD2 (5 bases each). The CDR3 extends over 12 amino acids. Between the trimmed V and J ends, which lost 6 bases and 7 bases, there was a span of 11 bases. In germline, CDR1 is SGHRS, CDR2 YFSETQ. CDR3 DNA: TGCGCCAGCACCTCGAGGGGAAATGAGCAGTTCTTC. It is translated as CASTSRGNEQFF.

This clonotype appeared many times. The chain employs TRBV6-5 and TRBJ1-2, with 10 nucleotides matching TRBD1. Germline V gene sequence: CDR1 MNHEY, CDR2 SVGAGI. The ends lost 2 bases at V and 4 bases at J; junction bases unmatched: 4. The CDR3 contains 15 residues. The chain's CDR3 is CASSYGTGAIYGYTF. DNA of the CDR3: TGTGCCAGCAGTTACGGGACAGGGGCGATCTATGGCTACACCTTC.

V usage is TRBV10-3 and J usage is TRBJ1-6; tentatively, D is TRBD1 (6 bases). CDR1 and CDR2 from the germline V gene are ENHRY and SYGVKD. V was clipped by 2 bases and J by 8 bases, with 13 bases between them. This CDR3 spans 15 amino acids. The CDR3 protein is CAISEGDISDSPLHF. The DNA of the CDR3 is TGTGCCATCAGTGAGGGGGACATCTCGGATTCACCCCTCCACTTT.

This clonotype was observed a few times. The rearrangement uses TRBV3-1 and TRBJ2-6; D remains ambiguous. The V end lost 0 bases, the J end lost 0 bases, and 6 bases lay between the germline ends. This CDR3 is built from 16 residues. The V gene's germline CDR1 is LGHDT and CDR2 YNNKEL (reference sequence). The DNA for the CDR3 is TGTGCCAGCAGCCAAGATGGGTTCTCTGGGGCCAACGTCCTGACTTTC. Protein sequence: CASSQDGFSGANVLTF.

This clonotype came up a few times. The chain combines TRBV5-1 with TRBJ1-2; 8 bases fit TRBD1. J gave up 8 bases and V 0 bases, and 9 bases lay outside the gene matches. CDR1 is SGHRS and CDR2 is YFSETQ in the germline V gene. This CDR3 is 15 amino acids long. The CDR3 is CASSLGQGALWGYTF. The CDR3 nucleotides read TGCGCCAGCAGCTTGGGGCAGGGGGCCCTTTGGGGCTACACCTTC.

This chain uses TRBV5-1 with TRBJ2-4; 8 bases are shared with TRBD2. The J segment lost 8 bases and the V segment lost 4 bases, leaving 23 bases of the junction unmatched. The CDR3 has 19 amino acids. Germline V gene data show CDR1 as SGHRS and CDR2 as YFSETQ. This CDR3 reads CASSQATYLPSGPSHIQYF. The CDR3 region has the DNA TGCGCCAGCAGCCAAGCGACCTATCTTCCTAGCGGGCCATCCCACATTCAGTACTTC.

V and J are TRBV7-8 and TRBJ2-3; 9 bases fit TRBD2. The germline gives CDR1 SGHVS, CDR2 FQNEAQ. The CDR3 has 19 residues. After removal of 3 bases from V and 2 bases from J, the junction contained 15 bases not matched to a gene. The CDR3 bases are TGTGCCAGCAGCTTTTACGGAAACTGGGCGGGAGGGGTCACAGATACGCAGTATTTT. Translation gives CASSFYGNWAGGVTDTQYF.

A few counts support this clonotype. V is TRBV19 and J is TRBJ2-3; 10 nucleotides line up with TRBD2. The CDR3 is 15 amino acids. The ends lost 4 bases at V and 6 bases at J; junction bases unmatched: 7. Germline V gives CDR1 LNHDA, CDR2 SQIVND (reference sequence). The CDR3 reads CASSRGLTSGDTQYF. CDR3 nucleotide sequence: TGTGCCAGTAGTAGAGGGCTGACTAGCGGGGATACGCAGTATTTT. The full variable domain, in which reference TRBV19 and TRBJ2-3 provide the parts outside the CDR3, is DGGITQSPKYLFRKEGQNVTLSCEQNLNHDAMYWYRQDPGQGLRLIYYSQIVNDFQKGDIAEGYSVSREKKESFPLTVTSAQKNPTAFYLCASSRGLTSGDTQYFGPGTRLTVL.

The gene calls are TRBV27 and TRBJ2-3; the D call may be TRBD1 or TRBD2 (6 bases each). The CDR3 covers 16 residues. CDR1 and CDR2 (germline): MNHEY, SMNVEV (reference sequence). With 1 base removed from V and 3 bases from J, the gap between germline ends came to 14 bases. In DNA, the CDR3 is TGTGCCAGCAGTTTATTGGGCAGGGGAGGTACAGATACGCAGTATTTT. Protein product: CASSLLGRGGTDTQYF.

This clonotype was picked up many times. The gene calls are TRBV5-1 and TRBJ2-3; D uncertain. The CDR3 runs to 17 residues. With 0 bases removed from V and 2 bases from J, the gap between germline ends came to 16 bases. From germline, CDR1 is SGHRS and CDR2 YFSETQ. The CDR3 coding sequence is TGCGCCAGCAGCTTGGCATTCTCTGGTGGATCCACAGATACGCAGTATTTT. Protein product: CASSLAFSGGSTDTQYF.

This chain links TRBV5-1 with TRBJ2-7; D might be TRBD1 or TRBD2, each matching 5 bases. V was shortened by 5 bases and J by 3 bases, with 18 bases between the two germline ends. CDR1 SGHRS and CDR2 YFSETQ come from the germline V gene. This CDR3 contains 15 residues. In DNA form, the CDR3 reads TGCGCCAGCAGAATGGGGCAGGGACCAGGCTACGAGCAGTACTTC. This gives the protein CASRMGQGPGYEQYF.

This chain uses TRBV4-2 with TRBJ2-7; a possible D gene is TRBD1 (6 bases). V lost 1 base to trimming and J lost 7 bases, with 14 bases between them. The germline gives CDR1 LGHNA, CDR2 YNFKEQ. The CDR3 has 14 amino acids. DNA for the CDR3: TGTGCCAGCAGCCAAGGACAGGATCAGAAGGAGCAGTACTTC. Residues: CASSQGQDQKEQYF.